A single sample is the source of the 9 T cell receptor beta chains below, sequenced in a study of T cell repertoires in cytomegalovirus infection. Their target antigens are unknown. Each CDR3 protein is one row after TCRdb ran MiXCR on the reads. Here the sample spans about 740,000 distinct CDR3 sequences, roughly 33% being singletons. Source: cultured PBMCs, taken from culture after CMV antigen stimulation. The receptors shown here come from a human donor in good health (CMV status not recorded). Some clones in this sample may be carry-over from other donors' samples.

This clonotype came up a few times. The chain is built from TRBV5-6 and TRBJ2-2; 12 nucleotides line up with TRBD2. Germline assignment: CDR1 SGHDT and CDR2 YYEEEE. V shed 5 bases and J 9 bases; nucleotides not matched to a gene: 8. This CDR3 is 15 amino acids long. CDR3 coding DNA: TGTGCCAGCAGTCCTAGCGGGAGGGCCCTCCGGGAGCTGTTTTTT. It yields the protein CASSPSGRALRELFF.

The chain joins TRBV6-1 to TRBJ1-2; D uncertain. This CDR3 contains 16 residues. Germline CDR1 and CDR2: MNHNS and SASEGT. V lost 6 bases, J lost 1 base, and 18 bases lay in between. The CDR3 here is CASSSHSNPLNYGYTF. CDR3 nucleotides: TGTGCCAGCAGCTCGCATTCGAACCCCCTTAACTATGGCTACACCTTC.

The CDR3 here is CSAGTDYGYTF. In DNA, the CDR3 is TGCAGCGCCGGGACAGACTATGGCTACACCTTC. The chain has TRBV29-1 and TRBJ1-2; 7 nucleotides agree with TRBD1. J lost 3 bases, V lost 7 bases, and 2 bases had no gene match. The CDR3 covers 11 residues. CDR1 SQVTM and CDR2 ANQGSEA come from the germline V gene. The variable domain in full, with the rest retrieved from reference TRBV29-1 and TRBJ1-2, is SAVISQKPSRDICQRGTSLTIQCQVDSQVTMMFWYRQQPGQSLTLIATANQGSEATYESGFVIDKFPISRPNLTFSTLTVSNMSPEDSSIYLCSAGTDYGYTFGSGTRLTVV.

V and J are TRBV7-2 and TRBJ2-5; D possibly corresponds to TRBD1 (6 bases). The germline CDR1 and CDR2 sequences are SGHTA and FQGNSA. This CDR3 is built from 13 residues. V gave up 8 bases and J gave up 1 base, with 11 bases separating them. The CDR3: CASRSQGQETQYF. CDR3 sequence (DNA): TGTGCCAGCCGCTCACAGGGCCAAGAGACCCAGTACTTC. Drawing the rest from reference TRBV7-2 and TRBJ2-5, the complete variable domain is GAGVSQSPSNKVTEKGKDVELRCDPISGHTALYWYRQSLGQGLEFLIYFQGNSAPDKSGLPSDRFSAERTGGSVSTLTIQRTQQEDSAVYLCASRSQGQETQYFGPGTRLLVL.

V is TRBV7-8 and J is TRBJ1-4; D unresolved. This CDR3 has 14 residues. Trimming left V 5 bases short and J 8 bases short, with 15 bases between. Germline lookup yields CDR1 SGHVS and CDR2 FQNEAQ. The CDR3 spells CASSPREMGEKLFF. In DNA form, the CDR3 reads TGTGCCAGCAGCCCCCGGGAAATGGGGGAAAAACTGTTTTTT.

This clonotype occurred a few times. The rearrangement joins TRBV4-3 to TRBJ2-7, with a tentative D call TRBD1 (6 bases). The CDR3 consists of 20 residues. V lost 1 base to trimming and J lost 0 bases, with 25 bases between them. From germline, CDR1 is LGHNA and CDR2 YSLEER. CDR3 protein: CASSQAWSGPGAPSSYEQYF. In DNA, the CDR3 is TGCGCCAGCAGCCAAGCCTGGTCCGGACCAGGGGCCCCAAGCTCCTACGAGCAGTACTTC.

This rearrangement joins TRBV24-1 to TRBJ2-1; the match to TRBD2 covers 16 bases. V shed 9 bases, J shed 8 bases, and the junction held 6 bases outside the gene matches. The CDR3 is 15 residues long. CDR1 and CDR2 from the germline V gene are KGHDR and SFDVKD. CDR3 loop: CATGTGTSGGDEQFF. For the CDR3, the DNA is TGTGCCACCGGAACCGGGACTAGCGGGGGGGATGAGCAGTTCTTC.

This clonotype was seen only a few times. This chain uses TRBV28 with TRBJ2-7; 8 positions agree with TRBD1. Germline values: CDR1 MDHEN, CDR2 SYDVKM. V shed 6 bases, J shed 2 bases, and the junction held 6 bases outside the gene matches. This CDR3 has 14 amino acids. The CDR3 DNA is TGTGCCAGCAGAAAGACAGGGGAGGCCTACGAGCAGTACTTC. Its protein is CASRKTGEAYEQYF.

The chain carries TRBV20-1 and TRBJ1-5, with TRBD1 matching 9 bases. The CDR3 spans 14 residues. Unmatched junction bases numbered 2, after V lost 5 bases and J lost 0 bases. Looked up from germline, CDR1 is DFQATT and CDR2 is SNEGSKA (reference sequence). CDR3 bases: TGCAGTGCTGGGACAGGGAATAGCAATCAGCCCCAGCATTTT. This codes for CSAGTGNSNQPQHF.